Listed here are 14 T cell receptor beta chains from one sample, sequenced in a study of tumor-infiltrating lymphocytes in oesophageal squamous cell carcinoma. TCRdb reprocessed the PCR reads with MiXCR, giving one entry per CDR3 protein. The sample yields just over 15,000 distinct CDR3 sequences, 50% seen once. The material sequenced was esophageal tumor tissue. These receptors were taken from a male donor with esophageal squamous cell carcinoma.

This clonotype is a singleton in its sample. V is TRBV28 and J is TRBJ1-5; 8 bases agree with TRBD1. V shed 6 bases and J 0 bases; nucleotides not matched to a gene: 4. Germline-derived CDR1 and CDR2 are MDHEN and SYDVKM. The CDR3 is made up of 15 amino acids. The DNA of the CDR3 is TGTGCCAGCAGACCACAGGGGGGTAGCAATCAGCCCCAGCATTTT. This codes for CASRPQGGSNQPQHF.

The sample holds a few counts of this clonotype. The chain links TRBV28 to TRBJ2-5, with 7 positions matching TRBD2. The germline V gene encodes CDR1 MDHEN and CDR2 SYDVKM. J lost 5 bases, V lost 9 bases, and 6 bases had no gene match. The CDR3 has 12 amino acids. Written as DNA, the CDR3 is TGTGCCAGTACCGGGGGGTTGGAGACCCAGTACTTC. It is translated as CASTGGLETQYF.

The chain recombines TRBV11-2 with TRBJ2-5, with TRBD1 matching over 8 bases. The length of the CDR3 is 15 residues. Germline V lookup: CDR1 SGHAT, CDR2 FQNNGV. V trimming: 3 bases; J trimming: 2 bases; junction bases outside the gene matches: 5. The CDR3 DNA is TGTGCCAGCAGCTTCGGACAGGGTGAACAAGAGACCCAGTACTTC. Protein: CASSFGQGEQETQYF.

The chain links TRBV10-3 to TRBJ2-7; no firm D call. The J call is uncertain, as TRBJ1-2 better fits the DNA end. Germline loops: CDR1 ENHRY, CDR2 SYGVKD. This CDR3 has 14 residues. Written as DNA, the CDR3 is TGTGCCATCAGTGAACTTCCAGAGAACTATGGCTACACCTTC. It encodes CAISELPENYGYTF.

This clonotype showed up many times. The chain employs TRBV7-8 and TRBJ2-3; TRBD1 is a possible D gene (7 bases). Germline-derived CDR1 and CDR2 are SGHVS and FQNEAQ. This CDR3 spans 14 amino acids. Trimming took off 1 base at V and 5 bases at J, with 10 bases between the two ends. DNA of the CDR3: TGTGCCAGCAGCTTAGACAGGGGAGGAGATACGCAGTATTTT. This translates into CASSLDRGGDTQYF.

By share of the sample, this clonotype is medium-sized. This chain links TRBV11-2 with TRBJ2-3; the match to TRBD2 covers 9 bases. CDR1 and CDR2 from the germline V gene are SGHAT and FQNNGV. The CDR3 is 18 amino acids. Trimming cost V 1 base and J 0 bases; bases outside gene matches: 8. For the CDR3, the DNA is TGTGCCAGCAGCTTAGGGGCGGGAGGGCTAAGAAGCACAGATACGCAGTATTTT. It yields the protein CASSLGAGGLRSTDTQYF.

The genes are TRBV6-6 and TRBJ2-1, with 9 bases aligning to TRBD1. Gene TRBJ1-2 matches the end of the DNA better, so the J call may be wrong. The CDR3 runs 15 residues. Germline loops: CDR1 MNHNY, CDR2 SVGAGI (reference sequence). CDR3 sequence (DNA): TGTGCCAGCAGTTACTCCGCAGGACAGGGGAATGGCTACACCTTC. This codes for CASSYSAGQGNGYTF.

This clonotype was recorded once. V usage is TRBV19 and J usage is TRBJ1-5; D is ambiguous. V was trimmed by 1 base and J by 9 bases, leaving 16 bases between them. The CDR3 has 15 residues. Germline CDR1 LNHDA, CDR2 SQIVND (reference sequence). The CDR3, as DNA: TGTGCCAGTAGTATAGTTCACAAAACCCCGGGGCCCCAGCATTTT. It specifies CASSIVHKTPGPQHF. The whole variable domain, filled in from reference TRBV19 and TRBJ1-5, reads DGGITQSPKYLFRKEGQNVTLSCEQNLNHDAMYWYRQDPGQGLRLIYYSQIVNDFQKGDIAEGYSVSREKKESFPLTVTSAQKNPTAFYLCASSIVHKTPGPQHFGDGTRLSIL.

This clonotype was seen repeatedly, ten times or more. This chain uses TRBV27 with TRBJ1-5; 9 nucleotides line up with TRBD1. Germline CDR1 reads MNHEY; CDR2 reads SMNVEV (reference sequence). V shed 10 bases and J 0 bases; nucleotides not matched to a gene: 10. The CDR3 contains 16 residues. The CDR3 sequence: CATQDRGGFSNQPQHF. The CDR3 DNA reads TGTGCCACTCAGGACAGGGGCGGATTTAGCAATCAGCCCCAGCATTTT.

Points on this clonotype: An end of the junction differs from the germline gene, which may be a read error. The chain employs TRBV12-3 or TRBV12-4 and TRBJ2-5; a weak D match, TRBD1 (5 bases). The CDR3 is 14 amino acids. The CDR3 region is CASTGSSDQETQCF. In nucleotides, the CDR3 is TGTGCCAGCACAGGGTCCTCAGATCAAGAGACCCAGTGCTTC.

By share, this clonotype ranks as medium-sized. V and J are TRBV7-2 and TRBJ2-4; possibly TRBD1 or TRBD2 for D (6 bases each). Germline values: CDR1 SGHTA, CDR2 FQGNSA. The V end was cut by 1 base, the J end by 6 bases, with 13 bases between. CDR3 length equals 15 residues. The CDR3 loop is CASSLVQGGLNIQYF. In nucleotides, the CDR3 is TGTGCCAGCAGCTTAGTACAGGGAGGTTTAAACATTCAGTACTTC.

This clonotype has just a few counts. This CDR3 fails to terminate in the conserved phenylalanine or tryptophan, so it likely reflects a read error. The limits of the CDR3 on the DNA are not certain, so only TCRdb's listed CDR3 is given. The chain links TRBV25-1 to TRBJ2-5; TRBD2 is the table's D call and was not checked against the DNA. The germline gives CDR1 MGHDK, CDR2 SYGVNS. The CDR3 has 16 amino acids, counting both end residues. The CDR3 spells CASSDRGGLRGYTFGS.

Remarks on this clonotype: The conserved closing phenylalanine or tryptophan is absent in this CDR3, likely reflecting a read error. The DNA is left out, because the CDR3 cannot be placed on it with certainty; the CDR3 is given as TCRdb lists it. The V and J genes are TRBV7-3 and TRBJ1-1; the listed D gene, TRBD1, was not tested against the DNA. The CDR3 comprises 17 residues, both ends counted. In germline, CDR1 is SGHTA, CDR2 FQGTGA. The CDR3 reads CASSLGRIAPTSSTSAP.

J is TRBJ2-3 and V is TRBV10-1, with TRBD2 matching over 7 bases. The assigned J gene may be wrong: the sequence end matches TRBJ2-7 better. The CDR3 spans 16 residues. Per germline, CDR1 WNHNN and CDR2 SYGVQD (reference sequence). In nucleotides, the CDR3 is TGCGCCAGCAGTGAACTGTGCCAGCGGGATTCCCACGAGCAGTACTTC. Translation: CASSELCQRDSHEQYF.